A single sample is the source of the 15 T cell receptor beta chains below, sequenced in a study of Ad26.COV2.S vaccination and SARS-CoV-2 variants (TCRdb year 2021). The treatment or condition label here, explained by the study, means: roughly 18 received Ad26.COV2.S at low or high dose, single or two shots; five or six received placebo; per-sample allocation not given. Repertoires of vaccine and placebo recipients were sequenced from samples taken on day 63 after the first injection. Receptor libraries were prepared by the immunoSEQ multiplex PCR assay. What TCRdb holds here is the immuneACCESS table cut down to in-frame rearrangements. Part of the clones is not present; checked against another copy, under half of the missing clones reflect an unresolved V gene, and the others are unexplained. Within this sample are about 410,000 clones, with about 92% of them counted one time only. In total, the top ten clones hold roughly 1.7% of the sample.

Sequencing used peripheral blood, obtained in a trial of Ad26.COV2.S vaccine versus placebo. These TCRs come from a person aged 18-60 years who received the Ad26.COV2.S COVID-19 vaccine or a placebo.

This chain connects TRBV5-1 to TRBJ1-3; D may be TRBD1 (5 bases). V was trimmed by 6 bases and J by 0 bases, leaving 16 bases between them. The CDR3 has 16 amino acids. Germline assignment: CDR1 SGHRS and CDR2 YFSETQ. In DNA, the CDR3 is TGCGCCAGCACCGAGACAGTTGGGTTCTCTGGAAACACCATATATTTT. It yields the protein CASTETVGFSGNTIYF.

This clone has more than one count but fewer than ten. V gene TRBV7-8 combines with J gene TRBJ1-2; D perhaps matches TRBD1 (5 bases). Trimming left V 1 base short and J 0 bases short, with 9 bases between. The CDR3 loop spans 15 amino acids. Germline values: CDR1 SGHVS, CDR2 FQNEAQ. CDR3 protein: CASSLVAGSNYGYTF. CDR3 bases: TGTGCCAGCAGCTTAGTGGCAGGGTCTAACTATGGCTACACCTTC.

The count of this clone is one. V and J are TRBV6-2 or TRBV6-3 and TRBJ1-6; 8 bases are shared with TRBD1. The trim removed 2 bases at V and 10 bases at J, leaving 10 bases unmatched. This CDR3 spans 16 amino acids. In germline, CDR1 is MNHEY, CDR2 SVGEGT. CDR3 bases: TGTGCCAGCAGTTACCTAGGACAGGGCCCCGGATCACCCCTCCACTTT. This translates into CASSYLGQGPGSPLHF.

This clone has only one observation. The chain uses TRBV28 and TRBJ2-6, with D maybe TRBD2 (5 bases). The V end was cut by 6 bases, the J end by 3 bases, with 12 bases between. The CDR3 consists of 15 residues. Per the germline V gene, CDR1 is MDHEN and CDR2 is SYDVKM. CDR3 nucleotide sequence: TGTGCCAGCAGCCGAACGGGGTTTGGGGCCAACGTCCTGACTTTC. This encodes CASSRTGFGANVLTF.

The chain carries TRBV30 and TRBJ1-4, with D tentatively TRBD1 (5 bases). V lost 0 bases and J 8 bases, leaving 13 bases between the germline ends. The CDR3 spans 14 residues. CDR1 and CDR2 (germline): GTSNPN, SVGIG (reference sequence). In nucleotides, the CDR3 is TGTGCCTGGAGTGTACATTCTGGGGCCGAAAAACTGTTTTTT. It specifies CAWSVHSGAEKLFF.

The rearrangement uses TRBV7-2 and TRBJ1-1; possible D gene TRBD1, 5 bases. V was trimmed by 5 bases and J by 10 bases, leaving 20 bases between them. CDR3 size: 14 residues. CDR1 and CDR2 from the germline V gene are SGHTA and FQGNSA. CDR3 in DNA: TGTGCCAGCAGCCTCTTTGGCCGGGGCTTAGGAGCTTTCTTT. Its protein product is CASSLFGRGLGAFF.

The gene calls are TRBV3-1 (or the pseudogene TRBV3-2) and TRBJ2-3, with 8 positions matching TRBD1. Germline V gene data show CDR1 as LGHDT and CDR2 as YNNKEL (reference sequence). Losses at the gene ends were 3 bases for V and 5 bases for J; bases not matched to a gene: 7. The CDR3 sequence is 15 residues long. This CDR3 is CASSHPTGAGDTQYF. CDR3 DNA: TGTGCCAGCAGCCATCCGACAGGGGCCGGAGATACGCAGTATTTT.

V is TRBV5-5 and J is TRBJ2-1; no definite D call. V lost 3 bases and J lost 5, with 12 bases in between. Germline lookup yields CDR1 SGHKS and CDR2 YYEKEE (reference sequence). This CDR3 has 14 amino acids. This CDR3 reads CASSSWTAHNEQFF. CDR3 DNA: TGTGCCAGCAGCTCCTGGACGGCTCACAATGAGCAGTTCTTC. The whole variable domain, filled in from reference TRBV5-5 and TRBJ2-1, reads DAGVTQSPTHLIKTRGQQVTLRCSPISGHKSVSWYQQVLGQGPQFIFQYYEKEERGRGNFPDRFSARQFPNYSSELNVNALLLGDSALYLCASSSWTAHNEQFFGPGTRLTVL.

As to this clone: Other DNA sequences in this specimen translate into the identical CDR3. The V gene is TRBV13, the J gene TRBJ1-1; the match to TRBD1 covers 7 bases. V shed 0 bases and J 3 bases; nucleotides not matched to a gene: 1. The CDR3 covers 14 residues. The V gene's germline CDR1 is PRHDT and CDR2 FYEKMQ (reference sequence). CDR3 in amino acids: CASSLGQGYTEAFF. The CDR3, as DNA: TGTGCCAGCAGCTTAGGACAGGGGTACACTGAAGCTTTCTTT.

The chain combines TRBV5-4 with TRBJ2-7; TRBD1 matches 8 bases. Trimming at V came to 0 bases and at J to 7 bases, leaving 9 bases not matched to a gene. Looked up from germline, CDR1 is SGHNT and CDR2 is YYREEE (reference sequence). CDR3 length: 15 amino acids. This CDR3 reads CASSLGMGQDYEQYF. The DNA for the CDR3 is TGTGCCAGCAGCTTGGGGATGGGACAGGATTATGAGCAGTACTTC.

The chain couples TRBV6-6 to TRBJ2-1; possibly TRBD1 for D (6 bases). This CDR3 comprises 16 residues. Trimming pared 0 bases from V and 3 bases from J, leaving 12 bases between. Germline V gene sequence: CDR1 MNHNY, CDR2 SVGAGI (reference sequence). CDR3 protein: CASSYSGRGIYNEQFF. DNA of the CDR3: TGTGCCAGCAGTTACTCGGGCAGGGGAATCTACAATGAGCAGTTCTTC.

This chain connects TRBV9 to TRBJ2-1; 12 bases match TRBD2. The germline gives CDR1 SGDLS, CDR2 YYNGEE. The V segment lost 4 bases and the J segment 6 bases; nucleotides outside the gene matches: 14. The CDR3 loop spans 18 amino acids. The CDR3 loop reads CASSREGASGGATNEQFF. DNA of the CDR3: TGTGCCAGCAGCAGAGAAGGGGCTAGCGGGGGGGCCACCAATGAGCAGTTCTTC.

The chain has TRBV4-1 and TRBJ2-7; no firm D call. Germline-derived CDR1 and CDR2 are MGHRA and YSYEKL. The CDR3 spans 18 residues. V was cut by 4 bases and J by 2 bases, with 24 bases left in between. CDR3 region: CASSRFMAGLQNTYEQYF. The DNA of the CDR3 is TGCGCCAGCAGCCGATTCATGGCAGGCCTCCAGAATACCTACGAGCAGTACTTC.

The chain has TRBV12-5 and TRBJ2-3; TRBD2 aligns across 10 bases. The CDR3 sequence is 17 residues long. Germline V CDR1 and CDR2: LGHNT, FRNRAP. V dropped 5 bases and J dropped 2; count of bases not matched to a gene: 10. Here the CDR3 DNA reads TGTGCTAGTGGTCCCAACACTAGCGGGGAAATCACAGATACGCAGTATTTT. It specifies CASGPNTSGEITDTQYF.

The V gene is TRBV7-2, the J gene TRBJ1-2; unclear D gene. Per germline, CDR1 SGHTA and CDR2 FQGNSA. This CDR3 has 14 amino acids. V dropped 4 bases and J dropped 1 base, with 10 bases sitting between them. CDR3 sequence reads: CASSSNHVNYGYTF. The CDR3 coding sequence is TGTGCCAGCAGCTCCAATCATGTTAACTATGGCTACACCTTC.